Listed below are T cell receptor beta chains from one sample, sequenced in a study of PD-1 blockade in classical Hodgkin lymphoma. Only in-frame clones appear in the TCRdb table, and some are missing; sequencing was by immunoSEQ multiplex PCR. The data contain some 4,300 clones, more than 75% of them seen just once; the ten biggest clones take up roughly 12%. Source material: CD8+ T cells from blood. The receptors originated from a human donor with classical Hodgkin lymphoma. Each CDR3 is given with its conserved first and last residue. D genes are given only for firm matches. Size is stated for part of the rows, as once, few or many counts, or as a class when the clone is expanded.

size: .; J: TRBJ2-6; D: TRBD1; length: 15; V: TRBV2; DNA: TGTGCCAGCAGTCGGACAGGGACTGGGGCCAACGTCCTGACTTTC; CDR3: CASSRTGTGANVLTF
size: once; J: TRBJ2-1; D: .; length: 11; V: TRBV27; DNA: TGTGCCAGCAGTCTCTACAATGAGCAGTTCTTC; CDR3: CASSLYNEQFF
size: .; J: TRBJ2-1; D: TRBD2; length: 14; V: TRBV19; DNA: TGTGCCAGTAGTAGCGGGAGGGGCCACAATGAGCAGTTCTTC; CDR3: CASSSGRGHNEQFF
size: .; J: TRBJ1-2; D: TRBD1; length: 15; V: TRBV7-8; DNA: TGTGCCAGCAGTTTAGACAGGGGGCCTAACTATGGCTACACCTTC; CDR3: CASSLDRGPNYGYTF
size: .; J: TRBJ2-2; D: .; length: 14; V: TRBV7-2; DNA: TGTGCCAGCAGCTTAGTTCCGATCCCCGGGGAGCTGTTTTTT; CDR3: CASSLVPIPGELFF
size: .; J: TRBJ2-5; D: .; length: 17; V: TRBV7-3; DNA: TGTGCCAGCAGCTTAATGGGACGTCTAAAAAACAGGGAGACCCAGTACTTC; CDR3: CASSLMGRLKNRETQYF
size: .; J: TRBJ2-5; D: .; length: 15; V: TRBV4-2; DNA: TGTGCCAGCAGCCAAGATGGAGGGGACCAAGAGACCCAGTACTTC; CDR3: CASSQDGGDQETQYF
size: .; J: TRBJ2-5; D: .; length: 12; V: TRBV5-1; DNA: TGCGCCAGCAGCTGGACAGGTCGGGAGCAGTACTTC; CDR3: CASSWTGREQYF
size: .; J: TRBJ2-3; D: .; length: 15; V: TRBV7-4; DNA: TGTGCCAGCAGCTCGGACGGGACAAAAGCAGATACGCAGTATTTT; CDR3: CASSSDGTKADTQYF
size: .; J: TRBJ1-1; D: .; length: 14; V: TRBV28; DNA: TGTGCCAGCAGTTTCGGGGGGGCCGGTACTGAAGCTTTCTTT; CDR3: CASSFGGAGTEAFF
size: .; J: TRBJ2-7; D: TRBD1; length: 13; V: TRBV10-3; DNA: TGTGCCATCAGTGAGGACAGGGGGGCCGAGCAGTACTTC; CDR3: CAISEDRGAEQYF
size: .; J: TRBJ2-5; D: .; length: 16; V: TRBV9; DNA: TGTGCCAGCAGCGAAAGTAGCGGAGACAGCCAAGAGACCCAGTACTTC; CDR3: CASSESSGDSQETQYF
size: .; J: TRBJ1-1; D: .; length: 16; V: TRBV4-3; DNA: TGCGCCAGCAGCCCGAAGATAAAGGGGAGGAACACTGAAGCTTTCTTT; CDR3: CASSPKIKGRNTEAFF
size: large; J: TRBJ1-3; D: .; length: 14; V: TRBV28; DNA: TGTGCCAGCACCCCCTTGGACTCTGGAAACACCATATATTTT; CDR3: CASTPLDSGNTIYF
size: .; J: TRBJ1-1; D: .; length: 15; V: TRBV27; DNA: TGTGCCAGCAGCTCAACAGGACTCGGGGGGACTGAAGCTTTCTTT; CDR3: CASSSTGLGGTEAFF
size: .; J: TRBJ2-5; D: TRBD2; length: 16; V: TRBV4-1; DNA: TGCGCCAGCAGCCAAGAACTAGCGGGCGGCTCGGGAACCCAGTACTTC; CDR3: CASSQELAGGSGTQYF
size: .; J: TRBJ2-7; D: TRBD1; length: 14; V: TRBV6-6; DNA: TGTGCCAGCAGCAACAGGGGTAGCTCCTACGAGCAGTACTTC; CDR3: CASSNRGSSYEQYF
size: .; J: TRBJ2-1; D: TRBD2; length: 15; V: TRBV13; DNA: TGTGCCAGCAGCTCGACGGGACTAGCGGGAGATGAGCAGTTCTTC; CDR3: CASSSTGLAGDEQFF
size: .; J: TRBJ2-5; D: .; length: 15; V: TRBV2; DNA: TGTGCCAGCAGTGACCCCTGGGTAGGACAAGAGACCCAGTACTTC; CDR3: CASSDPWVGQETQYF
size: few; J: TRBJ1-3; D: .; length: 15; V: TRBV10-1; DNA: TGCGCCAGCCCCTACGGGACGTTCTTTGGAAACACCATATATTTT; CDR3: CASPYGTFFGNTIYF
size: .; J: TRBJ2-7; D: .; length: 15; V: TRBV27; DNA: TGTGCCAGCAGTTTATCGCCGCAGGGCTCCTACGAGCAGTACTTC; CDR3: CASSLSPQGSYEQYF
size: .; J: TRBJ2-1; D: TRBD2; length: 15; V: TRBV9; DNA: TGTGCCAGCAGCGTAGACCGAGCGGGAGGGAATGAGCAGTTCTTC; CDR3: CASSVDRAGGNEQFF
size: .; J: TRBJ2-1; D: TRBD2; length: 15; V: TRBV13; DNA: TGTGCCAGCAGCGCCTGGACTAGCGGGCACAATGAGCAGTTCTTC; CDR3: CASSAWTSGHNEQFF
size: .; J: TRBJ2-1; D: .; length: 15; V: TRBV28; DNA: TGTGCCAGCAGTTTAACGTGGGCTACTCGGAATGAGCAGTTCTTC; CDR3: CASSLTWATRNEQFF
size: .; J: TRBJ2-7; D: TRBD2; length: 15; V: TRBV11-2; DNA: TGTGCCAGCAGCTTTACTAGCGGGAACCGGAACGAGCAGTACTTC; CDR3: CASSFTSGNRNEQYF